The 25 T cell receptor beta chains below all came from one sample that was sequenced in a study of T cells in tuberculosis. The method was immunoSEQ multiplex PCR; TCRdb's version includes in-frame clones alone and lacks a portion of them. The sample has 45,000 or so clones; roughly 96% are singletons. Sequencing was performed on PBMCs. These receptors were obtained from a donor aged 10 to 29 with latent tuberculosis or without tuberculosis infection.

The rearrangement uses TRBV6-5 and TRBJ2-2; TRBD2 is a possible D gene (5 bases). V lost 7 bases and J lost 9, with 15 bases in between. This CDR3 spans 13 amino acids. Germline V gene lookup returns CDR1 MNHEY and CDR2 SVGAGI. CDR3 region: CASIIPPGWELFF. In nucleotides, the CDR3 is TGTGCCAGCATTATACCCCCGGGGTGGGAGCTGTTTTTT.

The chain recombines TRBV6-1 with TRBJ1-1; D perhaps matches TRBD1 (5 bases). CDR3 length: 11 residues. Germline V lookup: CDR1 MNHNS, CDR2 SASEGT. V was trimmed by 6 bases and J by 4 bases, leaving 6 bases between them. The CDR3 nucleotides are TGTGCCAGCAGGGGGGGCACTGAAGCTTTCTTT. As protein: CASRGGTEAFF.

V usage is TRBV27 and J usage is TRBJ2-5, with TRBD1 matching over 8 bases. Germline lookup yields CDR1 MNHEY and CDR2 SMNVEV (reference sequence). The CDR3 runs 16 residues. The ends lost 5 bases at V and 4 bases at J; junction bases unmatched: 12. Here the CDR3 DNA reads TGTGCCAGCAGTCCTTCGACAGGGGAGGTAGTAGAGACCCAGTACTTC. Residues: CASSPSTGEVVETQYF.

Only one count was recorded for this clone. CDR3: CASSYGTTGYNSPLHF. In DNA, the CDR3 is TGTGCCAGCAGTTACGGGACGACAGGATATAATTCACCCCTCCACTTT. The chain has TRBV6-5 and TRBJ1-6; TRBD1 might be the D (6 bases). Germline V lookup: CDR1 MNHEY, CDR2 SVGAGI. The V and J ends lost 2 bases and 4 bases respectively, with 12 bases between them. This CDR3 is 16 amino acids long.

The rearrangement joins TRBV25-1 to TRBJ1-2, with 10 nucleotides matching TRBD1. This CDR3 is built from 17 residues. The germline V gene has CDR1 MGHDK and CDR2 SYGVNS. The V segment lost 2 bases and the J segment 2 bases; nucleotides outside the gene matches: 8. The CDR3 coding sequence is TGTGCCAGCAGTGAAGGTTTCTCGGGACAGGGGAACTATGGCTACACCTTC. It is translated as CASSEGFSGQGNYGYTF.

The V call is TRBV7-3, the J call TRBJ2-1, with 7 bases matching TRBD1. Germline CDR1 reads SGHTA; CDR2 reads FQGTGA. The CDR3 runs to 15 residues. Trimming at V came to 5 bases and at J to 10 bases, leaving 14 bases not matched to a gene. The DNA of the CDR3 is TGTGCCAGCAGCGAAGCAGGGGGTCCCAGGGAGGAGCAGTTCTTC. Translating it yields CASSEAGGPREEQFF. The full variable domain, rest sourced from reference TRBV7-3 and TRBJ2-1, is GAGVSQTPSNKVTEKGKYVELRCDPISGHTALYWYRQSLGQGPEFLIYFQGTGAADDSGLPNDRFFAVRPEGSVSTLKIQRTERGDSAVYLCASSEAGGPREEQFFGPGTRLTVL.

The chain links TRBV7-9 to TRBJ2-1; 10 positions match TRBD1. Germline CDR1 reads SEHNR; CDR2 reads FQNEAQ (reference sequence). The CDR3 has 17 amino acids. V shed 4 bases, J shed 9 bases, and the junction held 15 bases outside the gene matches. The chain's CDR3 is CASSSSPGQGRKSEQFF. Here the CDR3 DNA reads TGTGCCAGCAGCTCATCGCCGGGACAGGGGCGGAAGAGTGAGCAGTTCTTC.

The genes are TRBV30 and TRBJ1-5; 7 positions agree with TRBD1. The CDR3 is made up of 20 amino acids. Looked up from germline, CDR1 is GTSNPN and CDR2 is SVGIG (reference sequence). V shed 2 bases and J 0 bases; nucleotides not matched to a gene: 19. The CDR3 protein is CAWSPGQARMWNGSNQPQHF. The CDR3 DNA sequence: TGTGCCTGGAGTCCCGGACAGGCGAGAATGTGGAATGGTAGCAATCAGCCCCAGCATTTT.

V usage is TRBV14 and J usage is TRBJ1-2; 7 bases agree with TRBD1. The CDR3 contains 15 residues. J lost 5 bases, V lost 3 bases, and 9 bases had no gene match. CDR1 is SGHDN, CDR2 FVKESK, per germline. The CDR3 DNA is TGTGCCAGCAGCCAGAAGGGGGCGAGAGGGTATGGCTACACCTTC. Translating it yields CASSQKGARGYGYTF.

This clone was counted between two and nine times. This chain joins TRBV5-8 and TRBJ1-2; 8 positions match TRBD1. CDR3 length: 14 residues. Per germline, CDR1 SGHTS and CDR2 YDEGEE. Trimming took 3 bases from V and 8 from J; bases not matched to a gene: 9. CDR3 DNA sequence: TGTGCCAGCAGCTCGACAGGGGCCCTATGGGGCTACACCTTC. Its translation: CASSSTGALWGYTF.

The V and J genes are TRBV11-3 and TRBJ1-2; tentative D call: TRBD1 (6 bases). Germline CDR1 and CDR2: SGHNT and YENEEA. The CDR3 spans 12 residues. The germline V and J ends were trimmed by 5 bases and 6 bases, with 10 bases remaining between them. CDR3 region: CASSTRTDGYTF. CDR3 nucleotides: TGTGCCAGCAGCACCCGGACAGATGGCTACACCTTC.

This chain connects TRBV29-1 to TRBJ2-3; 9 bases match TRBD1. Germline CDR1 reads SQVTM; CDR2 reads ANQGSEA. J was trimmed by 8 bases and V by 6 bases; bases with no gene match: 6. This CDR3 comprises 12 residues. The CDR3 region is CSVDGTGSTQYF. The DNA for the CDR3 is TGCAGCGTGGACGGGACAGGGAGTACGCAGTATTTT.

The chain recombines TRBV27 with TRBJ1-1, with TRBD1 identical over 7 bases. The CDR3 loop spans 14 amino acids. The ends lost 7 bases at V and 0 bases at J; junction bases unmatched: 5. Germline values: CDR1 MNHEY, CDR2 SMNVEV (reference sequence). The CDR3 region has the DNA TGTGCCAGCACTCAGACAGGGTTGAACACTGAAGCTTTCTTT. This codes for CASTQTGLNTEAFF.

The V call is TRBV27, the J call TRBJ2-7; 12 bases agree with TRBD2. V was clipped by 6 bases and J by 4 bases; unmatched bases: 4. The CDR3 consists of 14 residues. Germline assignment: CDR1 MNHEY and CDR2 SMNVEV (reference sequence). The CDR3 DNA sequence: TGTGCCAGCAGACAGGGACTAGCGGGTTACGAGCAGTACTTC. Protein: CASRQGLAGYEQYF.

The chain couples TRBV18 to TRBJ1-2; TRBD1 aligns across 9 bases. Germline CDR1 reads KGHSH; CDR2 reads LQKENI. V dropped 2 bases and J dropped 4; count of bases not matched to a gene: 2. The CDR3 loop spans 14 amino acids. CDR3 bases: TGTGCCAGCTCACCATCGGACAGGGGCTATGGCTACACCTTC. Its translation is CASSPSDRGYGYTF.

DNA for the CDR3: TGTGCCAGCAGTTACTCCCTGGGCGCGCAGTATTTT. As protein: CASSYSLGAQYF. This chain uses TRBV6-5 with TRBJ2-3, with unresolved D. Trimming took 0 bases from V and 10 from J, leaving 8 bases between them. There are 12 residues in the CDR3. The V gene's germline CDR1 is MNHEY and CDR2 SVGAGI.

This rearrangement joins TRBV28 to TRBJ2-3, with D possibly being TRBD2 (5 bases). CDR1 is MDHEN, CDR2 SYDVKM, per germline. This CDR3 has 20 amino acids. With 6 bases removed from V and 6 bases from J, the gap between germline ends came to 34 bases. The CDR3 region is CASRFRTGYTGGGYTDTQYF. CDR3 in DNA: TGTGCCAGCAGATTCCGAACTGGATACACTGGAGGAGGATACACGGATACGCAGTATTTT.

The genes are TRBV5-1 and TRBJ1-1; TRBD1 might be the D (5 bases). The germline V and J ends were trimmed by 4 bases and 1 base, with 11 bases remaining between them. In germline, CDR1 is SGHRS, CDR2 YFSETQ. This CDR3 comprises 14 residues. The CDR3 here is CASSPITGNTEAFF. CDR3 sequence (DNA): TGCGCCAGCAGCCCGATAACAGGGAACACTGAAGCTTTCTTT.

The chain employs TRBV19 and TRBJ2-7; D remains unclear. V was clipped by 0 bases and J by 2 bases, with 8 bases between them. Germline V gene sequence: CDR1 LNHDA, CDR2 SQIVND (reference sequence). The CDR3 runs 14 residues. CDR3 DNA: TGTGCCAGTAGTATAGAACACAGTGCCTACGAGCAGTACTTC. This encodes CASSIEHSAYEQYF.

The chain combines TRBV27 with TRBJ1-1; tentative D call: TRBD1 (6 bases). This CDR3 region has 13 residues. Per germline, CDR1 MNHEY and CDR2 SMNVEV (reference sequence). V lost 10 bases to trimming and J lost 3 bases, with 15 bases between them. CDR3 in DNA: TGTGCCACTTCTGCTGCAGGGGACACTGAAGCTTTCTTT. Translating gives CATSAAGDTEAFF.

The V gene is TRBV30, the J gene TRBJ1-2; maybe TRBD1 (6 bases). The V end was cut by 5 bases, the J end by 4 bases, with 20 bases between. The CDR3 covers 15 residues. Germline V gene lookup returns CDR1 GTSNPN and CDR2 SVGIG (reference sequence). DNA for the CDR3: TGTGCCTGGGAAGAACAGGGTAACCTTCTCTATGGCTACACCTTC. This translates into CAWEEQGNLLYGYTF.

This clone has more than one count but fewer than ten. V usage is TRBV7-9 and J usage is TRBJ1-1, with 8 bases identical to TRBD1. V was clipped by 6 bases and J by 8 bases; unmatched bases: 11. Per germline, CDR1 SEHNR and CDR2 FQNEAQ (reference sequence). The CDR3 covers 14 residues. CDR3: CASRRSTGEGEAFF. The CDR3 nucleotides are TGTGCCAGCAGGCGTTCGACAGGGGAAGGCGAAGCTTTCTTT.

The chain joins TRBV19 to TRBJ2-7, with D perhaps TRBD1 (7 bases). In germline, CDR1 is LNHDA, CDR2 SQIVND (reference sequence). This CDR3 contains 13 residues. V dropped 3 bases and J dropped 4 bases, with 10 bases sitting between them. The CDR3 sequence: CASSMAGGYEQYF. The CDR3 DNA reads as TGTGCCAGTAGTATGGCAGGGGGGTACGAGCAGTACTTC.

The rearrangement links TRBV27 to TRBJ1-6; 7 nucleotides line up with TRBD1. There are 14 residues in the CDR3. The junction had 7 bases not matched to a gene; V was cut back by 10 bases and J by 4 bases. Germline V gives CDR1 MNHEY, CDR2 SMNVEV (reference sequence). In nucleotides, the CDR3 is TGTGCCAACTCGGCGGGACAGTATAATTCACCCCTCCACTTT. It codes for CANSAGQYNSPLHF.

The CDR3, as DNA: TGTGCCAGCAGTGGGGACAGGGTGGGCTTCAATCAGCCCCAGCATTTT. Its translation is CASSGDRVGFNQPQHF. The gene calls are TRBV25-1 and TRBJ1-5, with TRBD1 identical over 9 bases. Germline CDR1 and CDR2: MGHDK and SYGVNS. This CDR3 contains 16 residues. V lost 4 bases and J lost 3; bases outside the gene matches: 7.